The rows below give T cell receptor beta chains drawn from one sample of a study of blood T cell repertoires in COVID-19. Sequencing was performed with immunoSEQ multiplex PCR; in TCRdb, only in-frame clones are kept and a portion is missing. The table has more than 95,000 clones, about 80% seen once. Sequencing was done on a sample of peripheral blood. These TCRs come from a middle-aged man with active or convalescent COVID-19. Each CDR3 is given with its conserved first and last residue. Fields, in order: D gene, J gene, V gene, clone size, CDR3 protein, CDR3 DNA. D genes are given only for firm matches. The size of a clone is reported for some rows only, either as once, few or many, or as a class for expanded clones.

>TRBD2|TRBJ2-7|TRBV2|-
CASSESLAGTYEQYF
TGTGCCAGCAGTGAAAGTCTAGCGGGGACCTACGAGCAGTACTTC
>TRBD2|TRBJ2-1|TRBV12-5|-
CASGLRQAGGLAGSFNVDEQFF
TGTGCTAGTGGTTTGCGACAGGCCGGGGGACTAGCCGGTTCCTTCAACGTGGATGAGCAGTTCTTC
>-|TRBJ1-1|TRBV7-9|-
CASSLESMNTEAFF
TGTGCCAGCAGCCTGGAGAGTATGAACACTGAAGCTTTCTTT
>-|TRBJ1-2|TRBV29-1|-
CSVDDPVQGINYGYTF
TGCAGCGTTGATGATCCCGTTCAGGGGATTAACTATGGCTACACCTTC
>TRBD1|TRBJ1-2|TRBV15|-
CATSSLTGTNYGYTF
TGTGCCACCAGCAGTCTGACAGGGACTAACTATGGCTACACCTTC
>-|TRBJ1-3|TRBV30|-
CAWSPFPNTIYF
TGTGCCTGGAGTCCCTTCCCGAACACCATATATTTT
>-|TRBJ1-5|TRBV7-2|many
CASSSGGVQPQHF
TGTGCCAGCAGCTCCGGGGGGGTTCAGCCCCAGCATTTT
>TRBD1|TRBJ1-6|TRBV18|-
CASSPTGEVSPLHF
TGTGCCAGCTCACCTACAGGGGAGGTTTCACCCCTCCACTTT
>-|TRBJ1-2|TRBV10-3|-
CAISRREPANGYTF
TGTGCCATCAGCCGCAGGGAACCCGCAAATGGCTACACCTTC
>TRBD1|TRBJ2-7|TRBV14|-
CASSLGTGGSLYEQYF
TGTGCCAGCAGCCTCGGGACAGGGGGATCTCTCTACGAGCAGTACTTC
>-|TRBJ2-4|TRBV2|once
CASSTGKNIQYF
TGTGCCAGCAGTACAGGGAAAAACATTCAGTACTTC
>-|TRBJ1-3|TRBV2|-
CASTGGAAGRSGNTIYF
TGTGCCAGCACCGGGGGGGCGGCGGGCCGCTCTGGAAACACCATATATTTT
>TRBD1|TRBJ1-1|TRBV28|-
CASRGQGGTEAFF
TGTGCCAGCAGGGGACAGGGGGGGACTGAAGCTTTCTTT
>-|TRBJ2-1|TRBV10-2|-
CASSEGPGEVDEQFF
TGCGCCAGCAGTGAGGGCCCGGGTGAGGTGGATGAGCAGTTCTTC
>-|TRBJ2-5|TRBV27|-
CASSSRLFGGQETQYF
TGTGCCAGCAGTTCAAGGCTATTCGGGGGCCAAGAGACCCAGTACTTC
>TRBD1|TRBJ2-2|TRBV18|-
CASSPPGQGLAGELFF
TGTGCCAGCTCACCCCCGGGACAGGGATTGGCCGGGGAGCTGTTTTTT
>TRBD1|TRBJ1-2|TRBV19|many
CASSTDGQANYGYTF
TGTGCCAGTAGTACCGATGGACAGGCGAACTATGGCTACACCTTC
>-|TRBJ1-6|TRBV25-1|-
CASSEYGPGNNSPLHF
TGTGCCAGCAGTGAATATGGGCCAGGGAATAATTCACCCCTCCACTTT
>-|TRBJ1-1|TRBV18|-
CASLNPGTEAFF
TGTGCCAGCTTAAATCCAGGGACTGAAGCTTTCTTT
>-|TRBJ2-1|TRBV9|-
CASSAPPSHVEQFF
TGTGCCAGCAGCGCCCCCCCTAGCCATGTTGAGCAGTTCTTC
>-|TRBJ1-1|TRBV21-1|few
CASSPEQAWNTEAFF
TGTGCCAGCAGCCCAGAACAGGCCTGGAACACTGAAGCTTTCTTT
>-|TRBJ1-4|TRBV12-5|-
CASGLGQATNEKLFF
TGTGCTAGTGGTTTGGGACAGGCAACTAATGAAAAACTGTTTTTT
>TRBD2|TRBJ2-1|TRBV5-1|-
CASSLYGTSGRDSYNEQFF
TGCGCCAGCAGCTTGTATGGGACTAGCGGGAGGGACTCCTACAATGAGCAGTTCTTC
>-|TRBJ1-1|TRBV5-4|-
CASSLDQKNTEAFF
TGTGCCAGCAGCTTGGATCAGAAGAACACTGAAGCTTTCTTT
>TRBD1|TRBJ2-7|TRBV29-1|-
CSVVPRGGQGAFWAYEQYF
TGCAGCGTTGTCCCTAGGGGAGGACAGGGGGCGTTTTGGGCCTACGAGCAGTACTTC
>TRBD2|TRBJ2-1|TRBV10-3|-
CAISGGLTSGRNEQFF
TGTGCCATCAGTGGGGGGCTGACTAGCGGGCGAAATGAGCAGTTCTTC
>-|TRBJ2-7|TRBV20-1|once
CSARDGLEQYF
TGCAGTGCTAGAGATGGGCTCGAGCAGTACTTC
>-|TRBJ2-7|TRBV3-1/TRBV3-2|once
CASSHQGEQYF
TGTGCCAGCAGCCATCAGGGGGAGCAGTACTTC
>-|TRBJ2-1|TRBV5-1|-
CASRRDVGTSSYNEQFF
TGCGCCAGCCGGCGGGACGTAGGGACCTCCTCCTACAATGAGCAGTTCTTC
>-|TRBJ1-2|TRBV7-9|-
CASSLAGRDRGYTF
TGTGCCAGCAGCTTAGCCGGCAGGGATCGTGGCTACACCTTC
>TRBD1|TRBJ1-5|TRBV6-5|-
CASSSGTGRNQPQHF
TGTGCCAGCAGTAGCGGGACAGGGCGCAATCAGCCCCAGCATTTT
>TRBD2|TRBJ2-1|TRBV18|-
CASSLTGGANEQFF
TGTGCCAGCTCGCTCACCGGGGGGGCGAATGAGCAGTTCTTC
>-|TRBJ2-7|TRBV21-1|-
CASSKRRSHPAGHSYEQYF
TGTGCCAGCAGCAAAAGAAGGAGCCACCCAGCGGGCCACTCCTACGAGCAGTACTTC
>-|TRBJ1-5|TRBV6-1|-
CASSEAGRQPQHF
TGTGCCAGCAGTGAAGCGGGCAGGCAGCCCCAGCATTTT
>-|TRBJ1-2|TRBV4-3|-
CASSQDGRGERGGYTF
TGCGCCAGCAGCCAAGACGGGAGAGGGGAAAGGGGTGGCTACACCTTC
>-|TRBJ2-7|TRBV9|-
CASSPRGGAGEQYF
TGTGCCAGCAGCCCCAGAGGGGGGGCAGGGGAGCAGTACTTC
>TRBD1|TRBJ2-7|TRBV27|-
CASSSDRVFYEQYF
TGTGCCAGCAGTTCGGACAGGGTGTTCTACGAGCAGTACTTC
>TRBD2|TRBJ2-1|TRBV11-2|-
CASSWTGTGGGNEQFF
TGTGCCAGCAGCTGGACCGGGACGGGAGGGGGAAATGAGCAGTTCTTC
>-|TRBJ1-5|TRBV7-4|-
CASSYPSRQPQHF
TGTGCCAGCAGCTACCCCTCCAGGCAGCCCCAGCATTTT
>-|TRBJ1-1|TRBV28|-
CASSTRGYAEAFF
TGTGCCAGCAGTACCCGGGGATACGCTGAAGCTTTCTTT
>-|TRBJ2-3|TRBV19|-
CASSPGIQRTDTQYF
TGTGCCAGTAGTCCGGGAATTCAACGGACAGATACGCAGTATTTT
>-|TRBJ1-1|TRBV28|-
CASGSLGRNTEAFF
TGTGCCAGCGGATCCCTCGGGAGAAACACTGAAGCTTTCTTT